This entry lists 2 T cell receptor beta chains sequenced from one sample in a study of cytomegalovirus exposure and HLA in healthy donors. The PCR made use of 60 Vbeta and 13 Jbeta primers. Repertoires were generated with immunoSEQ multiplex PCR, while TCRdb's copy carries only in-frame clones and drops some. The repertoire consists of about 160,000 clones, with roughly 80% occurring once and the leading ten covering about 6.3%. Material: PBMCs. The receptors come from a male donor in good health and CMV-seropositive.

In its sample, this clone was seen a few times. The chain combines TRBV5-8 with TRBJ1-5; possibly TRBD1 for D (6 bases). This CDR3 contains 13 residues. V was trimmed by 5 bases and J by 4 bases, leaving 10 bases between them. Per germline, CDR1 SGHTS and CDR2 YDEGEE. The CDR3 DNA follows: TGTGCCAGCAGTCAGGGGCCTAATCAGCCCCAGCATTTT. Protein sequence: CASSQGPNQPQHF.

This chain connects TRBV6-1 to TRBJ1-5; perhaps TRBD1 as D (5 bases). The CDR3 has 13 amino acids. Trimming removed 5 bases from V and 7 bases from J, with 12 bases in between. Per the germline V gene, CDR1 is MNHNS and CDR2 is SASEGT. CDR3 region: CASSPQRDQPQHF. The CDR3 coding sequence is TGTGCCAGCAGTCCCCAGCGGGACCAGCCCCAGCATTTT.